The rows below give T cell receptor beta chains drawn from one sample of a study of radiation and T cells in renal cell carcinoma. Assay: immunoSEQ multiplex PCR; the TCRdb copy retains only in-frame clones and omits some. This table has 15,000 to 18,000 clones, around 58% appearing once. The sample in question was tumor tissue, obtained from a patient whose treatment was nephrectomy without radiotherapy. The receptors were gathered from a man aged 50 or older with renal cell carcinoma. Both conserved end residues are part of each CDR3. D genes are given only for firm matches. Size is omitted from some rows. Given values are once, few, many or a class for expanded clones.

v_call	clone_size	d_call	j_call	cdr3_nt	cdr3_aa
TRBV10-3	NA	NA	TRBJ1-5	TGTGCCATCAGCGGAAATGCCGGAGGTAATCAGCCCCAGCATTTT	CAISGNAGGNQPQHF
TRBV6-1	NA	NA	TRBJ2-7	TGTGCCAGCAATCCGGGCACTTACTACGAGCAGTACTTC	CASNPGTYYEQYF
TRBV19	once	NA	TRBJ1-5	TGTGCCAGTAGTATAGGTGGGGGAGTGGGCCAGCCCCAGCATTTT	CASSIGGGVGQPQHF
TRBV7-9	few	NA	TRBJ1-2	TGTGCCAGCAGCTTAGCCCGCCAGGCAGGGGTCTATGGCTACACCTTC	CASSLARQAGVYGYTF
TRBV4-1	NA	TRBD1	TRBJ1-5	TGCGCCAGCAGCCAAAGGACAGGGAATCAGCCCCAGCATTTT	CASSQRTGNQPQHF
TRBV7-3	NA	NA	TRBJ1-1	TGTGCCAGCAGCTTTGGAGGGATCACTGAAGCTTTCTTT	CASSFGGITEAFF
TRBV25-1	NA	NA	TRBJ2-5	TGTGCCAGCAGTGAATTTGGGGGAGAGACCCAGTACTTC	CASSEFGGETQYF
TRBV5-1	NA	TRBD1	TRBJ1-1	TGCGCCAGCAGCGGGACAGGGATAGGCGACACTGAAGCTTTCTTT	CASSGTGIGDTEAFF
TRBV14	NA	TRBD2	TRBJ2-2	TGTGCCAGCAGCCAAGAACCACTAGCGGGGGGCCGCACCGGGGAGCTGTTTTTT	CASSQEPLAGGRTGELFF
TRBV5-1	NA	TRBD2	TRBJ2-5	TGCGCCAGCAGCCCGGGACTAGATCAAGAGACCCAGTACTTC	CASSPGLDQETQYF
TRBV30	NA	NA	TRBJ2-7	TGTGCCTGGAGTGGCGGACAGACCCCTAAGCAGTACTTC	CAWSGGQTPKQYF
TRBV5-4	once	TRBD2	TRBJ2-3	TGTGCCAGCAGCTTGGTGGGCGGGAGTTTGGATACGCAGTATTTT	CASSLVGGSLDTQYF
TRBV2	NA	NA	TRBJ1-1	TGTGCCAGCAGTGAATTGCGGGGGACGAACACTGAAGCTTTCTTT	CASSELRGTNTEAFF
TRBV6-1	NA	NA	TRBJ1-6	TGTGCCAGCAGACAGGGTAGTTCACCCCTCCACTTT	CASRQGSSPLHF
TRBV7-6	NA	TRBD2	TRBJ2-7	TGTGCCAGCAGCCCCTTGACTAGCGGCCTGGAGCAGTACTTC	CASSPLTSGLEQYF
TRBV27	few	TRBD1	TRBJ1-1	TGTGCCAGCACCCAGGGGGGCGGCACTGAAGCTTTCTTT	CASTQGGGTEAFF
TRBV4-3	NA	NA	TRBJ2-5	TGCGCCAGCAGCCAAGATCTTAGTTGGCAGCAAGAGACCCAGTACTTC	CASSQDLSWQQETQYF
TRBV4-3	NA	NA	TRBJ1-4	TGCGCCAGCAGCCAAGATAAGACAGGCGGTGAAAAACTGTTTTTT	CASSQDKTGGEKLFF
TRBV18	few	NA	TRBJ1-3	TGTGCCAGCTCACCCTCTCCTCTCGTGGACACCATATATTTT	CASSPSPLVDTIYF
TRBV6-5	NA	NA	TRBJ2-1	TGTGCCAGCAGCCCACAGGGAAGGGATGAGCAGTTCTTC	CASSPQGRDEQFF
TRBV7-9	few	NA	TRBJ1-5	TGTGCCAGCAGCTTTAGCCCGGGACCTAATAAGATTCAGCCCCAGCATTTT	CASSFSPGPNKIQPQHF